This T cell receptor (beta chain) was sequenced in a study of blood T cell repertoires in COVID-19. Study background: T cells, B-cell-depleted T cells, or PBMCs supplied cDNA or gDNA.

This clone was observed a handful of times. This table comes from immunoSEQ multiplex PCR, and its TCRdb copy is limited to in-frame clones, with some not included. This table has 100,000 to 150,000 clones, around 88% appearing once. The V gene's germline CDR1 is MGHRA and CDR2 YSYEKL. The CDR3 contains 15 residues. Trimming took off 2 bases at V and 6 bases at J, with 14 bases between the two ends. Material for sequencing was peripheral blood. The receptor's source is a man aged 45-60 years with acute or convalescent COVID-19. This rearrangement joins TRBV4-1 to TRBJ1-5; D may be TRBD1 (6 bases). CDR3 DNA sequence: TGCGCCAGCAGCCAACCGGACAGAGATGGTCAGCCCCAGCATTTT. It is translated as CASSQPDRDGQPQHF.